This is a list of T cell receptor beta chains from one sample in a study of neoadjuvant anti-PD-1 for oral cavity cancer. TCRdb's copy holds only in-frame clones and misses some; the assay was immunoSEQ multiplex PCR. The sample has 20,000 to 25,000 clones, more than 40% seen once. The source was tumor tissue, collected after nivolumab (anti-PD-1) treatment. The receptor source for this set is a person between 40 and 85 years old with oral cavity squamous cell carcinoma. Each CDR3 is given with its conserved first and last residue. D genes are given only for firm matches. Size tells how often a clone was seen (once, few, many) or the class of an expanded clone, and some rows leave it out.

d_gene: -; len: 15; abundance: -; j_gene: TRBJ1-4; v_gene: TRBV5-4; CDR3nt: TGTGCCAGCAGCTTCTTTGGGGGCGATAATGAAAAACTGTTTTTT; CDR3aa: CASSFFGGDNEKLFF
d_gene: TRBD2; len: 15; abundance: -; j_gene: TRBJ2-3; v_gene: TRBV11-3; CDR3nt: TGTGCCAGCAGCTTTGGGGGGGGAGGCACAGATACGCAGTATTTT; CDR3aa: CASSFGGGGTDTQYF
d_gene: TRBD1; len: 15; abundance: -; j_gene: TRBJ1-2; v_gene: TRBV5-1; CDR3nt: TGCGCCAGCAGCCCCGAGGGGGCAGGGGCATATGGCTACACCTTC; CDR3aa: CASSPEGAGAYGYTF
d_gene: -; len: 15; abundance: -; j_gene: TRBJ2-2; v_gene: TRBV11-2; CDR3nt: TGTGCCAGCAGCTCTACAGGGTTTTATAACGGGGAGCTGTTTTTT; CDR3aa: CASSSTGFYNGELFF
d_gene: -; len: 14; abundance: once; j_gene: TRBJ1-1; v_gene: TRBV5-8; CDR3nt: TGTGCCAGCAGTCTTCTTTCCAGGAACACTGAAGCTTTCTTT; CDR3aa: CASSLLSRNTEAFF
d_gene: -; len: 16; abundance: -; j_gene: TRBJ2-2; v_gene: TRBV30; CDR3nt: TGTGCCTGGAGTGTACAAGGGGTTTGGAACACCGGGGAGCTGTTTTTT; CDR3aa: CAWSVQGVWNTGELFF
d_gene: -; len: 14; abundance: -; j_gene: TRBJ2-7; v_gene: TRBV13; CDR3nt: TGTGCCAGCAGCTCGCGACAGGAGTTCCACGAGCAGTACTTC; CDR3aa: CASSSRQEFHEQYF
d_gene: -; len: 17; abundance: -; j_gene: TRBJ2-3; v_gene: TRBV5-4; CDR3nt: TGCGCCAGCAGCCACGATTTCCAGGGGTATAGCACAGATACGCAGTATTTT; CDR3aa: CASSHDFQGYSTDTQYF
d_gene: -; len: 14; abundance: -; j_gene: TRBJ1-1; v_gene: TRBV6-5; CDR3nt: TGTGCCAGCAGTTACTCGACCGGAGCGGATTGGGCTTTCTTT; CDR3aa: CASSYSTGADWAFF
d_gene: TRBD2; len: 16; abundance: -; j_gene: TRBJ2-1; v_gene: TRBV6-4; CDR3nt: TGTGCCAGCACTTTACCCAAGCGGGGGTCTTACAATGAGCAGTTCTTC; CDR3aa: CASTLPKRGSYNEQFF
d_gene: TRBD1; len: 16; abundance: -; j_gene: TRBJ1-5; v_gene: TRBV2; CDR3nt: TGTGCCAGCAGGGGCCACAGGGGCCCTAGCAATCAGCCCCAGCATTTT; CDR3aa: CASRGHRGPSNQPQHF
d_gene: -; len: 16; abundance: -; j_gene: TRBJ2-1; v_gene: TRBV5-8; CDR3nt: TGTGCCAGCAGCTTGGGTACAGGGCCCTCATACAATGAGCAGTTCTTC; CDR3aa: CASSLGTGPSYNEQFF
d_gene: -; len: 11; abundance: -; j_gene: TRBJ1-1; v_gene: TRBV6-5; CDR3nt: TGTGCCAGCAGTTACGGTGCTGAAGCTTTCTTT; CDR3aa: CASSYGAEAFF
d_gene: -; len: 14; abundance: few; j_gene: TRBJ2-4; v_gene: TRBV4-2; CDR3nt: TGTGCCAGCAGCCATATAGACGGGTGGAACATTCAGTACTTC; CDR3aa: CASSHIDGWNIQYF
d_gene: -; len: 13; abundance: -; j_gene: TRBJ1-1; v_gene: TRBV7-2; CDR3nt: TGTGCCAGCAGCTTTAACACCAACACTGAAGCTTTCTTT; CDR3aa: CASSFNTNTEAFF
d_gene: -; len: 12; abundance: many; j_gene: TRBJ1-2; v_gene: TRBV15; CDR3nt: TGTGCCACCAGCAGAGAAATGGGGACGAAGACCTTC; CDR3aa: CATSREMGTKTF
d_gene: TRBD2; len: 14; abundance: -; j_gene: TRBJ2-5; v_gene: TRBV6-5; CDR3nt: TGTGCCAGCAGTTCCGGACTAGTTCAAGAGACCCAGTACTTC; CDR3aa: CASSSGLVQETQYF
d_gene: -; len: 12; abundance: few; j_gene: TRBJ2-2; v_gene: TRBV29-1; CDR3nt: TGCAGCGTTCGACTCAACACCGGGGAGCTGTTTTTT; CDR3aa: CSVRLNTGELFF
d_gene: -; len: 12; abundance: once; j_gene: TRBJ1-2; v_gene: TRBV18; CDR3nt: TGTGCCAGCTCACCACCGGCGCTTGGCTACACCTTC; CDR3aa: CASSPPALGYTF
d_gene: -; len: 15; abundance: -; j_gene: TRBJ2-1; v_gene: TRBV19; CDR3nt: TGTGCCAGTAGTACCATTCGGGGCTCCTACAATGAGCAGTTCTTC; CDR3aa: CASSTIRGSYNEQFF
d_gene: TRBD1; len: 14; abundance: -; j_gene: TRBJ1-4; v_gene: TRBV11-2; CDR3nt: TGTGCCAGCAGCTTAGATTCGATAGGGGGCAAACTGTTTTTT; CDR3aa: CASSLDSIGGKLFF
d_gene: -; len: 14; abundance: -; j_gene: TRBJ2-3; v_gene: TRBV9; CDR3nt: TGTGCCAGCAGCGTAGGATCGGCGGCAGATACGCAGTATTTT; CDR3aa: CASSVGSAADTQYF